The TCR beta chain under discussion was sequenced for a study of radiotherapy plus CTLA-4 blockade in lung cancer. CDR1 SGHRS and CDR2 YFSETQ come from the germline V gene. Trimming took off 7 bases at V and 5 bases at J, with 15 bases between the two ends. The CDR3 is 13 residues long. The method was immunoSEQ multiplex PCR; TCRdb's version includes in-frame clones alone and lacks a portion of them. The sample consists of 90,000 to 100,000 clones, approximately 72% of them appearing once. This chain joins TRBV5-1 and TRBJ1-2; D is unresolved. The source is a human donor with non-small cell lung cancer who had a partial response to radiotherapy plus ipilimumab. Some clones in this sample may be carry-over from other donors' samples. Sequencing used peripheral blood, obtained from a patient treated with radiotherapy plus ipilimumab. The CDR3 region is CASRPGINYGYTF. In DNA, the CDR3 is TGCGCCAGCCGGCCGGGGATAAATTATGGCTACACCTTC.